This section outlines one TCR beta chain sequence together with its context. HTBI primers from iRepertoire and Arm-PCR of CDR3 regions yielded the TCR beta libraries. MiXCR, applied by TCRdb to the multiplex PCR reads, yields one record per CDR3 protein. The table lists some 420,000 distinct CDR3 sequences, roughly 22% of them singletons. This sample was taken from a study of regulatory T cells in long-lasting Graves disease. V lost 0 bases and J 4 bases, leaving 10 bases between the germline ends. The CDR3 runs to 14 residues. Germline V gene sequence: CDR1 SGHNT, CDR2 YYREEE (reference sequence). Noted time point: persistent/refractory GD, antithyroid drugs over 5 years with positive TRAb. PBMCs provided the RNA from which the TCR library was made.

The sequencing here drew on peripheral blood mononuclear cells (PBMCs), taken when the disease was refractory, from a patient treated with antithyroid drugs. This receptor was obtained from a female donor with Graves disease. The chain links TRBV5-4 to TRBJ1-1; D might be TRBD1 (6 bases). As DNA, the CDR3 is TGTGCCAGCAGCTTGGTTTCAGGGGCCACTGAAGCTTTCTTT. Its protein product is CASSLVSGATEAFF.